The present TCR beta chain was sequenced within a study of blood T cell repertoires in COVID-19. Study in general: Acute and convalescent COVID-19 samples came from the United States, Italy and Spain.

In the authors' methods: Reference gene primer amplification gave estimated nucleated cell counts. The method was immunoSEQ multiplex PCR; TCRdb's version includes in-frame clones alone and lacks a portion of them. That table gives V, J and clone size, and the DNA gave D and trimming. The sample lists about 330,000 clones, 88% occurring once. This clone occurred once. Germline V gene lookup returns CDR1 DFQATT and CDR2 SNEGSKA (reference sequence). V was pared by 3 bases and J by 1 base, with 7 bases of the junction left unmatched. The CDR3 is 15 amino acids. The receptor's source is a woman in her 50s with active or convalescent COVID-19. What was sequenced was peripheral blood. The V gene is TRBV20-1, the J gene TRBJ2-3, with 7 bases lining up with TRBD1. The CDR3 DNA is TGCAGTGCTAGTCGCGCCCAGGGGGGCACAGATACGCAGTATTTT. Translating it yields CSASRAQGGTDTQYF.